This T cell receptor (beta chain) stems from a study of HIV-infected patients and healthy controls (dated by TCRdb to the mid-2010s). For the wider study: The question the study tested was whether immune perturbation and reconstitution could be captured by deep TCR repertoire sequencing of small blood samples from HIV patients. Findings and caveats that apply to the study as a whole: In the study, no determination of donor HLA types was made. Only sixteen HIV-infected individuals were processed, which the authors considered a major limit on how widely the findings apply. Alpha-chain CDR3s from MAIT cells appeared at high frequency in healthy controls but were severely depleted in HIV+ repertoires. In the samples, alpha-beta chain pairing was left undetermined. Significantly different mean usage between HIV-infected patients and controls was observed for eight alpha and eight beta V genes. HIV-associated CDR3s exhibited a significant reduction in frequency during therapy, whereas CMV-associated CDR3s exhibited no significant change, although the majority increased in frequency. Using whole blood restricted sequencing depth and prevented separating the dynamics of distinct T-cell subpopulations. The study cohorts differed slightly in age and sex profile, but those differences did not account for the observed differences in diversity. Size-matched repertoire data did not replicate the apparent post-therapy recovery of the Gini index in HIV-infected patients. Healthy control repertoires showed roughly threefold more distinct CDR3s and higher Shannon diversity than untreated HIV+ repertoires. Both the Jaccard index and the count of highly shared sequences showed that healthy controls shared more CDR3s between individuals than HIV+ patients did. HIV-infected repertoires had significantly higher mean Gini indices than controls, possibly reflecting oligoclonality. Unequal numbers of distinct sequences between patients and controls complicated comparisons, and size-matching overweighted rare events from HIV-infected data.

Whole blood was used without fractionating the cells, so the repertoire represented all peripheral T cells without sorting. Ten uninfected healthy donors were sampled as controls, and about 40% of these ten donors were sampled twice about 13 weeks apart. For RNA extraction, roughly 2.7 ml of peripheral blood was drawn into Tempus tubes. Residual genomic DNA was removed with the TURBO-DNase kit and globin mRNA was depleted with GLOBINclear. Reading the germline V gene (reference sequence) gives CDR1 SGHAT and CDR2 FQDESV. Spanning cysteine to phenylalanine, the CDR3 consists of 18 amino acids. The only DNA kept is the CDR3, 54 bases in frame from the first base. The germline V end is reduced by 1 base and the J end by 0 bases; junction bases left unmatched: 5. The table lists this clonotype with a few counts. Its antigen is not yet known. Per-base qualities were not stored, and no clone one base away is much larger.

Using SuperScript III with primers targeting the alpha and beta constant regions, 500 to 550 ng of RNA was reverse transcribed. Alpha and beta chain libraries were generated separately via chain-specific third strand synthesis with multiplexing indices. To avoid primer bias, the protocol used one single primer pair to amplify every rearrangement within a chain, and the protocol also attached molecular barcodes to each cDNA molecule. Purified cDNA was ligated with T4 RNA Ligase 1 onto a 5' RACE adapter bearing a random hexamer and the SP2 sequencing primer site. Second strand synthesis was primed from the SP2 site with Phusion polymerase, using slow temperature ramps to favor optimal annealing. Two random hexamer sequences, both added before amplification and joined together, made up the 12-nucleotide barcode of each molecule. A short first PCR added P5 and P7 adapter elements plus a second index, followed by an approximately 23-cycle amplification PCR with P5s and P7 primers. In total the libraries went through roughly 26 PCR cycles, after which the libraries were quantified on a Qubit, sized on a Bioanalyzer, and diluted to around 4 nM. Sequencing of the normalized libraries was done on an Illumina MiSeq using 2 x 250 paired-end kits. Reverse transcription reactions underwent purification over MinElute columns, with elution into roughly 10 ul Tris-Cl. The adapter ligations were run for 23 hours at 16 degrees C, and AMPure XP beads at a 1:1 ratio were afterwards used to clean them. The published analysis was carried out like this. Demultiplexed FASTQ files were processed with a modified Decombinator that output V, J, insert and barcode information. Sequences sharing a barcode but differing from the dominant sequence were discarded as errors, and barcodes clustered at Levenshtein distance 3 were counted to estimate original cDNA molecules. For downstream analyses, the R packages ineq, vegan, igraph and RCytoscape were used, along with IMGT nomenclature and CDR3 definitions. V gene usage was computed over distinct sequences, each TCR counted once to avoid skew from clonal expansion. Within a donor, similarity networks joined unique CDR3 amino acid sequences in every case where two of them were separated by a single Levenshtein edit. The authors compiled published HIV-specific CDR3s (around 88 alpha, several hundred beta) and CMV-specific CDR3s (about 14 alpha, more than 200 beta) and searched for them in the repertoires. Random subsampling to size-matched repertoires showed patients' decreased diversity was not caused by their lower sequence numbers. TCRdb reanalyzed the raw reads on its own, using fastp at Q25 for trimming and MiXCR for clone calling, and kept in-frame beta chains. Under each unique CDR3 protein, matching rows form one entry showing the most common genes and DNA. TCRdb assigned the V and J calls; the authors' analysis was not used. The sample table records about 18,000 distinct CDR3 sequences; approximately 10% of these occur just once. The leading ten clones occupy over 5.5% of the sample.

Sequenced: blood. This clonotype was sampled from an adult in good health. In this chain, TRBV11-1 is recombined with TRBJ2-6, and TRBD1 aligns with 8 junction nucleotides. The sequenced DNA: TGTGCCAGCAGCTTAGAGGGACAGGTGTTCTCTGGGGCCAACGTCCTGACTTTC. Translated, it reads CASSLEGQVFSGANVLTF.